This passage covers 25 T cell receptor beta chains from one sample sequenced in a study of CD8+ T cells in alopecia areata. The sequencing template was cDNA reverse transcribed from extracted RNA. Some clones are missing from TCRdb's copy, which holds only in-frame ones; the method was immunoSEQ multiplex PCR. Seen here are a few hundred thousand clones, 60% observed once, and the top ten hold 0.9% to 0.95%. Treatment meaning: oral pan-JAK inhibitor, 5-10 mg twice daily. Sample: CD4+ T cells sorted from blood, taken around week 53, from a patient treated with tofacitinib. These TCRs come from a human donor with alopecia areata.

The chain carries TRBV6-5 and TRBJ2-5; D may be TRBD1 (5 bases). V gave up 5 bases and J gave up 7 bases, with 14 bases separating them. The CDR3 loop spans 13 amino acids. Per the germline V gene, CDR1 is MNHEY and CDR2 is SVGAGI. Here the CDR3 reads CASSRTLQTTQYF. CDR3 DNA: TGTGCCAGCAGTAGGACACTTCAGACGACCCAGTACTTC.

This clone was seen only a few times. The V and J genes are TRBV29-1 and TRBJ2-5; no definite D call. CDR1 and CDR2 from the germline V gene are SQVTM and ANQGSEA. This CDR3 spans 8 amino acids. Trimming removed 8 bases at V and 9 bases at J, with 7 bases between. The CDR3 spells CSPDAQYF. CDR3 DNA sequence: TGCAGCCCTGACGCCCAGTACTTC.

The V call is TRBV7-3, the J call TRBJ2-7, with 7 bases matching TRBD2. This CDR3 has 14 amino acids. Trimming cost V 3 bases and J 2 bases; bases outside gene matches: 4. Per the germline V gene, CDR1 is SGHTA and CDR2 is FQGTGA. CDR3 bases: TGTGCCAGCAGCTTCGCTAGCGGAACCTACGAGCAGTACTTC. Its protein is CASSFASGTYEQYF.

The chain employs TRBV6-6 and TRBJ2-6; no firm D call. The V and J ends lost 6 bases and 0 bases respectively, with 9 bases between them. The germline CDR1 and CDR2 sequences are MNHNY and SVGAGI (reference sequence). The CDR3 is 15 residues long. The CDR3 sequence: CASSKADSGANVLTF. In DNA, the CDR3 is TGTGCCAGCAGCAAGGCCGACTCTGGGGCCAACGTCCTGACTTTC.

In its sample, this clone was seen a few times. The CDR3 DNA reads TGCAGCGCCACCCCCGAGCCCTACAATGAGCAGTTCTTC. It specifies CSATPEPYNEQFF. This chain links TRBV29-1 with TRBJ2-1, with D unclear. Germline CDR1 is SQVTM and CDR2 is ANQGSEA. CDR3 length equals 13 residues. V was trimmed by 7 bases and J by 2 bases, leaving 12 bases between them.

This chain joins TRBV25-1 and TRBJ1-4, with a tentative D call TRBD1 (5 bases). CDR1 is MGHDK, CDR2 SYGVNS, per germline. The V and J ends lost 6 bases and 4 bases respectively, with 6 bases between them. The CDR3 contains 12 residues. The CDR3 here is CASRGDNEKLFF. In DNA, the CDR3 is TGTGCCAGCAGGGGGGATAATGAAAAACTGTTTTTT.

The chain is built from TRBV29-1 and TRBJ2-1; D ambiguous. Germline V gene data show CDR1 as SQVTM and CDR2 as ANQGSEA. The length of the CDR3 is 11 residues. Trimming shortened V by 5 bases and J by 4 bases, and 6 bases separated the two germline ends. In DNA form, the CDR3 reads TGCAGCGTTTGGAGATACAATGAGCAGTTCTTC. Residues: CSVWRYNEQFF.

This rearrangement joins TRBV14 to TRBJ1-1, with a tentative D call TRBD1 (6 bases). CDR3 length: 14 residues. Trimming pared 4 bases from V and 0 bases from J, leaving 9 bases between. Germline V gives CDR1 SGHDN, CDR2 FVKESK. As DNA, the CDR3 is TGTGCCAGCAGCCGACAGGCGATGAACACTGAAGCTTTCTTT. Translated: CASSRQAMNTEAFF.

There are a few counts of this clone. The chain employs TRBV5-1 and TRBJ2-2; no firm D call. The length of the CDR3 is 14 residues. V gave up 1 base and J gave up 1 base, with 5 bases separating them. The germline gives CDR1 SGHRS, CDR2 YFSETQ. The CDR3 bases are TGCGCCAGCAGCTTGAGTTGGAACACCGGGGAGCTGTTTTTT. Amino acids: CASSLSWNTGELFF.

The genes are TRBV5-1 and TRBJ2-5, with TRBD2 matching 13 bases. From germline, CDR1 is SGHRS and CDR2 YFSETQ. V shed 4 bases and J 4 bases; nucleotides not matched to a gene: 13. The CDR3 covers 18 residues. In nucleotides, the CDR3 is TGCGCCAGCAGCCATTCGACTAGCGGGGGGTCCTTTCGAGAGACCCAGTACTTC. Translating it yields CASSHSTSGGSFRETQYF.

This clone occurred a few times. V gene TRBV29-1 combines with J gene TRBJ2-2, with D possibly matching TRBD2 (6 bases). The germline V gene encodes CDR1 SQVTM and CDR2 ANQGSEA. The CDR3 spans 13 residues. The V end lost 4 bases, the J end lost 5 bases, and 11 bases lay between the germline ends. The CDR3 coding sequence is TGCAGCGTTGTTGCGGGGCTTACCGGGGAGCTGTTTTTT. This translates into CSVVAGLTGELFF.

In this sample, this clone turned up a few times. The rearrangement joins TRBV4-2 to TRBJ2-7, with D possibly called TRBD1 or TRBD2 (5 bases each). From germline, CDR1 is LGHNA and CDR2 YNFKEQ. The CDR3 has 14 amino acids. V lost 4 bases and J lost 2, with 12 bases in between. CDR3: CASSPGSQAYEQYF. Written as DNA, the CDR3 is TGTGCCAGCAGCCCAGGGAGCCAAGCCTACGAGCAGTACTTC.

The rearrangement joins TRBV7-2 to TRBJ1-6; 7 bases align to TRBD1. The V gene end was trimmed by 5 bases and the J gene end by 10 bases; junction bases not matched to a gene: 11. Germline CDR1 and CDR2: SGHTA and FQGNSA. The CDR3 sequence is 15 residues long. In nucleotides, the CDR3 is TGTGCCAGCAGCCCCCAGACAGGGAGAGGATCACCCCTCCACTTT. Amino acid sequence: CASSPQTGRGSPLHF.

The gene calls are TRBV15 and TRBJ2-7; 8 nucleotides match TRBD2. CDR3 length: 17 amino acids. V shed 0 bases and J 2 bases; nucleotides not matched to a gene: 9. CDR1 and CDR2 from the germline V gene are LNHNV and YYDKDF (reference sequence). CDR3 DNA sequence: TGTGCCACCAGCAGAGATTTCCTCGCGGGGGGAACCTACGAGCAGTACTTC. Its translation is CATSRDFLAGGTYEQYF.

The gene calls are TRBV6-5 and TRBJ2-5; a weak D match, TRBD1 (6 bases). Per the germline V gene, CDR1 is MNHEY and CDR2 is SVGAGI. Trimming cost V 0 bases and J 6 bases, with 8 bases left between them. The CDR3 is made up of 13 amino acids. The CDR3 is CASSYSGGQTQYF. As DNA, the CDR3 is TGTGCCAGCAGTTACTCAGGGGGACAGACCCAGTACTTC.

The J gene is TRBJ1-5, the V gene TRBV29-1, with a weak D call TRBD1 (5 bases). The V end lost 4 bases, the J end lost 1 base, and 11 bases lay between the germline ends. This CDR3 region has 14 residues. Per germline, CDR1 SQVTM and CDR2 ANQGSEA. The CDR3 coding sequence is TGCAGCGTTGGCGGGGGTGGAAGCAATCAGCCCCAGCATTTT. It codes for CSVGGGGSNQPQHF.

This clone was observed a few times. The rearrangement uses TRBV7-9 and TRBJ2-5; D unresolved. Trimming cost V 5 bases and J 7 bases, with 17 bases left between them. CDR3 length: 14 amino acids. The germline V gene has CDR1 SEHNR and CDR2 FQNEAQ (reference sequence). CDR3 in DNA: TGTGCCAGCAGCCCCACGTCCCAGGTTGGGACCCAGTACTTC. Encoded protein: CASSPTSQVGTQYF.

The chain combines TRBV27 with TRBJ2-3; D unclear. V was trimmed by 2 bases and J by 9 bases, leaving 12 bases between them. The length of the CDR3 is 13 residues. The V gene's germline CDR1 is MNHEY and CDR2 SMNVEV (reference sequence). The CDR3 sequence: CASSLTGVETQYF. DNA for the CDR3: TGTGCCAGCAGTTTAACTGGTGTGGAGACGCAGTATTTT.

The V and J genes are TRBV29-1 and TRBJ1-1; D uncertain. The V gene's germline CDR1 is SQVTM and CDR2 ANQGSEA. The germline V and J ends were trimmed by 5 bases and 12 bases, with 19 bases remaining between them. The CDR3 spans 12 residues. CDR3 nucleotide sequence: TGCAGCGTTCTCGTGCCGGGGAGCGAAACTTTCTTT. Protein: CSVLVPGSETFF.

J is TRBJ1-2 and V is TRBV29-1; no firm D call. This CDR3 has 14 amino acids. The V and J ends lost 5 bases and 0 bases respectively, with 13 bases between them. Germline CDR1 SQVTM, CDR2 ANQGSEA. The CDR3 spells CSVQTRETNYGYTF. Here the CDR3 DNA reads TGCAGCGTTCAAACCCGGGAGACTAACTATGGCTACACCTTC.

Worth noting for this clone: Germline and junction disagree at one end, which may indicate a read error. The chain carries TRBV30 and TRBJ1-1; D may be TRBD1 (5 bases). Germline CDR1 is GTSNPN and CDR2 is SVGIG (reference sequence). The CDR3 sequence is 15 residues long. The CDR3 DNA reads TGTGCCTGGAGAAGTTTTGGGGGGATGAATACTGAAGCTTTCTTT. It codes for CAWRSFGGMNTEAFF.

The CDR3 sequence is CASSYGAYGYTF. CDR3 DNA sequence: TGTGCCAGCAGTTACGGAGCCTATGGCTACACCTTC. The chain couples TRBV6-6 to TRBJ1-2; D remains ambiguous. This CDR3 contains 12 residues. The germline CDR1 and CDR2 sequences are MNHNY and SVGAGI (reference sequence). V was cut by 2 bases and J by 4 bases, with 5 bases left in between.

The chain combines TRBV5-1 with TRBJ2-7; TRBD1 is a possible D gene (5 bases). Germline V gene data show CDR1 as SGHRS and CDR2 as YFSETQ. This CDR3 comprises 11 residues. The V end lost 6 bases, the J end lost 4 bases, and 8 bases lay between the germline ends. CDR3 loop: CASKDSYEQYF. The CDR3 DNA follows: TGCGCCAGCAAAGACAGTTACGAGCAGTACTTC.

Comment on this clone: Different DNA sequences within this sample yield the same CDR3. The CDR3 DNA reads as TGCGCCAGCAGCTTGGATCCCAGCTACGAGCAGTACTTC. The encoded protein is CASSLDPSYEQYF. This chain connects TRBV5-1 to TRBJ2-7, with unresolved D. CDR1 SGHRS and CDR2 YFSETQ come from the germline V gene. CDR3 length: 13 residues. V was clipped by 0 bases and J by 3 bases, with 7 bases between them.

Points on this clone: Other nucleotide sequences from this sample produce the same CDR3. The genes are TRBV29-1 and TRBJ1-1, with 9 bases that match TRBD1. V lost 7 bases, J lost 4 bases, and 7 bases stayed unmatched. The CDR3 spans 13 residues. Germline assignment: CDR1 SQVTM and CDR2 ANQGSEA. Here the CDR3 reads CSAQGQGGTEAFF. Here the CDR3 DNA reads TGCAGCGCCCAGGGACAGGGAGGCACTGAAGCTTTCTTT.